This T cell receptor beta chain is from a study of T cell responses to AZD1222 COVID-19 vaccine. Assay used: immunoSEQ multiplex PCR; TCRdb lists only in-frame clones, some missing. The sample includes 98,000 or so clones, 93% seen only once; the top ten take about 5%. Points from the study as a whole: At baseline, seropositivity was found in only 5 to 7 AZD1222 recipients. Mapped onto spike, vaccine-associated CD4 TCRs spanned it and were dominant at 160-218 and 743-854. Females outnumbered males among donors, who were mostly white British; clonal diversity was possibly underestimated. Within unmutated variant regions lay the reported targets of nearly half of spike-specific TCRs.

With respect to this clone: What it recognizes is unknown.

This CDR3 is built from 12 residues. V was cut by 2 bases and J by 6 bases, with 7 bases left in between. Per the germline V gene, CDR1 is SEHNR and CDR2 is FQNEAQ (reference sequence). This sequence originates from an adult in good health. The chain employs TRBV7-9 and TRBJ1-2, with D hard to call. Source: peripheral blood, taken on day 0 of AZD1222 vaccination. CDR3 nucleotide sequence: TGTGCCAGCAGCTTACCCGGTCATGGCTACACCTTC. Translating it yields CASSLPGHGYTF.